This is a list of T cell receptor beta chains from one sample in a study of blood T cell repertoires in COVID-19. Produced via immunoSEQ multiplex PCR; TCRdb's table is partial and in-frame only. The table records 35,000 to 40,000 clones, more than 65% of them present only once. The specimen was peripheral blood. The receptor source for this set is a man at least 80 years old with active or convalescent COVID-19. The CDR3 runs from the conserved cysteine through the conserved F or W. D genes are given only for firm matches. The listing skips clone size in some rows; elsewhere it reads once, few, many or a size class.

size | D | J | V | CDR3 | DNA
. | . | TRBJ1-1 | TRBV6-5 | CASRQGPEAFF | TGTGCCAGCAGGCAGGGTCCTGAAGCTTTCTTT
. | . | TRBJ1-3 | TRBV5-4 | CASSLYEGGNTIYF | TGTGCCAGCAGCTTGTATGAGGGCGGAAACACCATATATTTT
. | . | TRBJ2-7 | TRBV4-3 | CASSQAGERWVYEQYF | TGCGCCAGCAGCCAAGCGGGTGAGCGTTGGGTCTACGAGCAGTACTTC
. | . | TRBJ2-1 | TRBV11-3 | CASSYTQGGEQFF | TGTGCCAGCAGCTACACCCAAGGGGGTGAGCAGTTCTTC
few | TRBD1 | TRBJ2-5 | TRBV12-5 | CASGLGLQGDTETQYF | TGTGCTAGTGGTTTAGGTTTACAGGGGGATACGGAGACCCAGTACTTC
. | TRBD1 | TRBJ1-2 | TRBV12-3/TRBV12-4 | CASRQGATYGYTF | TGTGCCAGCAGACAGGGGGCAACCTATGGCTACACCTTC
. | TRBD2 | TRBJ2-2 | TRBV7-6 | CASSASGNTGELFF | TGTGCCAGCAGCGCTAGCGGGAACACCGGGGAGCTGTTTTTT
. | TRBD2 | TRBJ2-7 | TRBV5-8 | CASGEGLAGPSSYEQYF | TGTGCCAGCGGCGAGGGACTAGCGGGACCGAGCTCCTACGAGCAGTACTTC
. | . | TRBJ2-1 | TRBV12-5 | CASGFRAGDNEQFF | TGTGCTAGTGGTTTCCGCGCAGGGGACAATGAGCAGTTCTTC
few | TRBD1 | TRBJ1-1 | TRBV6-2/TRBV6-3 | CASSIGTGGRRNTEAFF | TGTGCCAGCAGTATCGGGACAGGGGGAAGGAGGAACACTGAAGCTTTCTTT
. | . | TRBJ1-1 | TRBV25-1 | CASSEWGQGRGSTEAFF | TGTGCCAGCAGTGAATGGGGGCAGGGTAGAGGGAGCACTGAAGCTTTCTTT
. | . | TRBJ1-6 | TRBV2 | CASTYPRTGGNNSPLHF | TGTGCCAGCACATACCCCCGTACCGGGGGAAATAATTCACCCCTCCACTTT
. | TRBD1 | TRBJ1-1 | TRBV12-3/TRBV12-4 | CASSFHRGEAFF | TGTGCCAGCAGTTTTCACAGGGGAGAAGCTTTCTTT
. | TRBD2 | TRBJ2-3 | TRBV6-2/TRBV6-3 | CASSYPRTSSDTQYF | TGTGCCAGCAGTTACCCACGGACTAGTTCAGATACGCAGTATTTT